One TCR beta chain is described in this entry. The data derive from a study of blood T cell repertoires in COVID-19. Looking at the study overall: T cells, B-cell-depleted T cells, or PBMCs provided the cDNA or gDNA that served as material.

With V trimmed by 5 bases and J by 0 bases, 7 bases remained unmatched. This CDR3 contains 16 residues. Germline V gives CDR1 MGHRA, CDR2 YSYEKL. TCRdb's table, derived via immunoSEQ multiplex PCR, lists solely in-frame clones and lacks some. Among about 240,000 clones, under 85% were seen once, and the ten largest hold roughly 2%. The specimen was peripheral blood. The rearrangement uses TRBV4-1 and TRBJ2-1; 7 bases are a match to TRBD1. This receptor was identified in a man aged 25-45 years who had recovered from COVID-19. The chain's CDR3 is CASSIGTDNSYNEQFF. Written as DNA, the CDR3 is TGCGCCAGCAGCATAGGGACAGACAACTCCTACAATGAGCAGTTCTTC.